This is a list of T cell receptor beta chains from one sample in a study of T cell repertoires in cytomegalovirus infection. TCRdb redid the calling of the reads with MiXCR, one entry per CDR3 protein. Altogether about 260,000 distinct CDR3 sequences are present, roughly 15% being singletons, with the ten largest covering roughly 8.9%. The sequencing input was PBMCs. These receptors all come from a human donor in good health (CMV status not recorded). Some clones in this sample may be carry-over from other donors' samples. Both conserved end residues are part of each CDR3. The D gene is left open where the match is weak. Size values are once, few and many counts, or a class for expanded clones, and some rows have none.

abundance,j_gene,d_gene,v_gene,CDR3nt,CDR3aa
many,TRBJ1-1,-,TRBV7-2,TGTGCCAGCAGCTCCCCCCGGTCGGGGCCGAACACTGAAGCTTTCTTT,CASSSPRSGPNTEAFF
many,TRBJ2-2,TRBD1,TRBV7-2,TGTGCCAGCAGTCCCAGGGGGTTAGCCGCGGGTACCGGGGAGCTGTTTTTT,CASSPRGLAAGTGELFF
many,TRBJ1-1,TRBD1,TRBV6-5,TGTGCCAGCAGTGGAGGGGGCGGGTTGGTTACTGAAGCTTTCTTT,CASSGGGGLVTEAFF
-,TRBJ2-2,TRBD1,TRBV5-5,TGTGCCAGCAGCACAGGGGGGTCCGTCGGGGAGCTGTTTTTT,CASSTGGSVGELFF
-,TRBJ2-2,-,TRBV6-4,TGTGCCAGCAGCCCAGACCCAGTGAACACCGGGGAGCTGTTTTTT,CASSPDPVNTGELFF
few,TRBJ2-1,-,TRBV24-1,TGTGCCACGGCAGCGAAACCCGGCTACAATGAGCAGTTCTTC,CATAAKPGYNEQFF
many,TRBJ1-2,-,TRBV28,TGTGCCACCAAATCAAGAGACCACCTCTATGGCTACACCTTC,CATKSRDHLYGYTF
once,TRBJ2-1,-,TRBV29-1,TGCAGCGCCCGGGACGTCTACATTGAGCAGTTCTTC,CSARDVYIEQFF
many,TRBJ1-1,-,TRBV11-1,TGTGCCAGCAGCTTGCGGGCCGGGACACTTCTGGAGGCTTTCTTT,CASSLRAGTLLEAFF
-,TRBJ2-2,-,TRBV9,TGTGCCAGCAGCGTGGAAGGGGTAGTCACCGGGGAGCTGTTTTTT,CASSVEGVVTGELFF
-,TRBJ2-2,-,TRBV5-8,TGTGCCAGCAGCTCGAGATCGGGAAGCACCGGGGAGCTGTTTTTT,CASSSRSGSTGELFF
-,TRBJ2-1,-,TRBV20-1,TGCAGTGCCCTGGACCTGAGCTCCTACAATGAGCAGTTCTTC,CSALDLSSYNEQFF
-,TRBJ2-1,-,TRBV3-1,TGTGCCAGCAGCCACAGTGATGAGCAGTTCTTC,CASSHSDEQFF
-,TRBJ1-6,-,TRBV18,TGTGCCAGCTCACCCGACAGTCGACAAATACTCCACTTT,CASSPDSRQILHF
many,TRBJ2-1,-,TRBV6-6,TGTGCCAGCAGTTACTCCCTTAACCGGGACTGGATCTACAATGAGCAGTTCTTC,CASSYSLNRDWIYNEQFF
-,TRBJ2-1,TRBD2,TRBV20-1,TGCAGTGCCGCCACCCCGGGACTAGCGAGGCTTCACCGTAATGAGCAGTTCTTC,CSAATPGLARLHRNEQFF
few,TRBJ1-2,-,TRBV6-6,TGTGCCAGCCGGGCGGGGGGCTACACCTTC,CASRAGGYTF